Given below is one TCR beta chain in context. Its specificity is not known. Into CD45RA+ naive and CD45RA-negative memory subsets, the CD4+ cells were split. Only in-frame clones appear in the TCRdb table, and some are missing; sequencing was by immunoSEQ multiplex PCR. The profile shows 800,000 to 1,200,000 clones, around 78% of them singletons. The source of the sample is a study of shared clonotypes between healthy human individuals. Germline V gene sequence: CDR1 SGHAT, CDR2 FQNNGV. CDR3 length: 15 residues. Trimming at V came to 5 bases and at J to 7 bases, leaving 11 bases not matched to a gene. General study points: The rarefaction results pointed to incomplete sorted-subset sequencing despite large depth.

The sample taken for sequencing was memory CD4+ T cells from PBMCs. Specified subset: CD45RA-negative fraction. The sequence was collected from a man aged 18 to 29 in good health. Some clones in this sample may be carry-over from other donors' samples. This chain connects TRBV11-2 to TRBJ1-5; TRBD1 matches 7 bases. CDR3 region: CASSPLGQGDQPQHF. The CDR3 coding sequence is TGTGCCAGCAGCCCTCTGGGGCAGGGGGACCAGCCCCAGCATTTT.